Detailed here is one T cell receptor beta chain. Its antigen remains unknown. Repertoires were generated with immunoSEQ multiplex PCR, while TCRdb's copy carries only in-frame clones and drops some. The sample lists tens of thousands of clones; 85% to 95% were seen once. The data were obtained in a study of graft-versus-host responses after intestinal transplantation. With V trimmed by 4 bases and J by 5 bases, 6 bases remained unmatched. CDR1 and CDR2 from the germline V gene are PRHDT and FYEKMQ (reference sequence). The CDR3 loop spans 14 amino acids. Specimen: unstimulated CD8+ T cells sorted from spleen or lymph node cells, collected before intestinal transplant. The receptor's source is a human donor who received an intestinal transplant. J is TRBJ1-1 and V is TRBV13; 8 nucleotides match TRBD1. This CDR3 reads CASSYDRGGTEAFF. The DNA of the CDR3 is TGTGCCAGCAGCTACGACAGGGGTGGAACTGAAGCTTTCTTT.